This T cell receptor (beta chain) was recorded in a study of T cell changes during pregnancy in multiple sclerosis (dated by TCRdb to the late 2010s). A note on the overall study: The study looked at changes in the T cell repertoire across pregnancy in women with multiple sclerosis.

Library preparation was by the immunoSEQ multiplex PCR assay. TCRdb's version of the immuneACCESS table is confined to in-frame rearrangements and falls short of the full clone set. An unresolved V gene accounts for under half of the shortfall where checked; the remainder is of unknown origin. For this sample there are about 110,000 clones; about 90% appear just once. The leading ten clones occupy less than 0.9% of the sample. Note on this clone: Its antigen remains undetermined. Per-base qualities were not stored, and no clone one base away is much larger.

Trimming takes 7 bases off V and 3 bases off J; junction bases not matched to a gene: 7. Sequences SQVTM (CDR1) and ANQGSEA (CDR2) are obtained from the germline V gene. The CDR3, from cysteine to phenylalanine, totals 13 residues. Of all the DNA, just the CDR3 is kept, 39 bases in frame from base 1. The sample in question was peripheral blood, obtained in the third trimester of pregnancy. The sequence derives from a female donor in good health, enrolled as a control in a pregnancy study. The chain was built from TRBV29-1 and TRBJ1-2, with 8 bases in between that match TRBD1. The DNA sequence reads TGCAGCGGTCGGACAGGGCTAGACTATGGCTACACCTTC. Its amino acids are CSGRTGLDYGYTF. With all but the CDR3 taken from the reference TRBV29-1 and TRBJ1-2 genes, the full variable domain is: SAVISQKPSRDICQRGTSLTIQCQVDSQVTMMFWYRQQPGQSLTLIATANQGSEATYESGFVIDKFPISRPNLTFSTLTVSNMSPEDSSIYLCSGRTGLDYGYTFGSGTRLTVV.